These 9 T cell receptor beta chains originate from one sample sequenced in a study of human thymus T cells. Sequenced by immunoSEQ multiplex PCR; TCRdb stores in-frame clones only, minus some. Of around 120,000 clones in the sample, more than 90% are singletons; the top ten hold under 0.025%. Thymus tissue for the work was resected from patients undergoing corrective heart surgery. Specimen: thymus tissue. The source is a boy younger than two with a congenital heart defect but otherwise immunologically healthy.

The gene calls are TRBV11-1 and TRBJ1-2, with 10 bases fitting TRBD1. Germline V gives CDR1 SGHAT, CDR2 FQDESV (reference sequence). Trimming cost V 5 bases and J 4 bases; bases outside gene matches: 10. The CDR3 extends over 16 amino acids. The CDR3 region has the DNA TGTGCCAGCAGCACCGGGACAGGGGAGGCGGGCTATGGCTACACCTTC. The encoded protein is CASSTGTGEAGYGYTF.

V gene TRBV9 combines with J gene TRBJ2-6; tentatively, D is TRBD1 (5 bases). CDR1 and CDR2 (germline): SGDLS, YYNGEE. Deletions cut 4 bases from V and 4 bases from J, with 12 bases between. This CDR3 is 15 amino acids long. CDR3 in amino acids: CASSSRVAGANVLTF. DNA of the CDR3: TGTGCCAGCAGCTCCAGGGTGGCAGGGGCCAACGTCCTGACTTTC.

This chain connects TRBV6-5 to TRBJ1-2, with D uncertain. Trimming shortened V by 0 bases and J by 5 bases, and 16 bases separated the two germline ends. The CDR3 spans 16 residues. The germline CDR1 and CDR2 sequences are MNHEY and SVGAGI. CDR3 in DNA: TGTGCCAGCAGTTACTCGAGTAGCCGGTCCGGGTATGGCTACACCTTC. It is translated as CASSYSSSRSGYGYTF.

The chain is built from TRBV4-3 and TRBJ2-1; D uncertain. The ends were cut back, 0 bases at V and 3 bases at J, with 9 bases in the middle. The germline V gene has CDR1 LGHNA and CDR2 YSLEER. The CDR3 length is 15 residues. The CDR3 coding sequence is TGCGCCAGCAGCCAAGATCCCCAGAGCTACAATGAGCAGTTCTTC. It codes for CASSQDPQSYNEQFF.

The V gene is TRBV2, the J gene TRBJ1-1; a weak D match, TRBD1 (5 bases). The germline gives CDR1 SNHLY, CDR2 FYNNEI. CDR3 length: 15 amino acids. The germline V and J ends were trimmed by 5 bases and 2 bases, with 15 bases remaining between them. CDR3 sequence reads: CASSLSGTANTEAFF. In nucleotides, the CDR3 is TGTGCCAGCAGTCTTTCTGGGACGGCCAACACTGAAGCTTTCTTT.

V gene TRBV19 combines with J gene TRBJ1-4, with 9 bases that match TRBD1. Per the germline V gene, CDR1 is LNHDA and CDR2 is SQIVND (reference sequence). V dropped 6 bases and J dropped 6; count of bases not matched to a gene: 5. The CDR3 is made up of 14 amino acids. The CDR3 protein is CASRHRGPDEKLFF. The CDR3 bases are TGTGCCAGTAGGCACAGGGGGCCGGATGAAAAACTGTTTTTT.

This chain links TRBV29-1 with TRBJ2-1; 8 bases line up with TRBD2. CDR1 and CDR2 (germline): SQVTM, ANQGSEA. The CDR3 has 15 residues. The J segment lost 0 bases and the V segment lost 7 bases, leaving 8 bases of the junction unmatched. CDR3 residues: CSAIVAGSSYNEQFF. The CDR3 nucleotides read TGCAGCGCCATAGTAGCGGGGAGCTCCTACAATGAGCAGTTCTTC.

The chain employs TRBV7-2 and TRBJ2-2; TRBD2 agrees at 12 bases. Germline trimming cut 4 bases from V and 8 bases from J; bases unmatched to any gene: 11. Per the germline V gene, CDR1 is SGHTA and CDR2 is FQGNSA. CDR3 length equals 17 residues. CDR3 amino acids: CASSWGLAGAAGGELFF. The CDR3 DNA sequence: TGTGCCAGCAGCTGGGGACTAGCGGGTGCCGCTGGAGGGGAGCTGTTTTTT.

V usage is TRBV4-3 and J usage is TRBJ2-3; 15 bases match TRBD2. The CDR3 sequence is 22 residues long. Losses at the gene ends were 0 bases for V and 1 base for J; bases not matched to a gene: 14. Germline V gene lookup returns CDR1 LGHNA and CDR2 YSLEER. CDR3: CASSQDPIRTSGGGPGTDTQYF. The CDR3 coding sequence is TGCGCCAGCAGCCAAGACCCCATACGGACTAGCGGGGGGGGCCCGGGCACAGATACGCAGTATTTT.